The subject of this entry is one T cell receptor beta chain. Antigen specificity is unknown. The entry originates in a study of T cell responses to AZD1222 COVID-19 vaccine. Study as a whole: Pooling covered second doses at about 4 or about 12 weeks. Points from the study as a whole: The study reported that nearly half of spike-specific TCRs target unmutated variant regions.

Germline-derived CDR1 and CDR2 are MNHNY and SVGAGI (reference sequence). The V and J ends lost 6 bases and 3 bases, in that order; junction bases with no gene match: 14. The CDR3 has 18 amino acids. Sequencing used immunoSEQ multiplex PCR; TCRdb keeps in-frame clones, though not all of them. The sample has roughly 170,000 clones, around 94% seen once. This clonotype was obtained from an adult in good health. The V call is TRBV6-6, the J call TRBJ2-6, with 7 nucleotides matching TRBD2. Here the sequenced sample was peripheral blood, taken on day 0 of AZD1222 vaccination. The CDR3 DNA reads as TGTGCCAGCAGGCGAAGGTCTTCGGGGGGTGTTGGGGCCAACGTCCTGACTTTC. Protein sequence: CASRRRSSGGVGANVLTF.